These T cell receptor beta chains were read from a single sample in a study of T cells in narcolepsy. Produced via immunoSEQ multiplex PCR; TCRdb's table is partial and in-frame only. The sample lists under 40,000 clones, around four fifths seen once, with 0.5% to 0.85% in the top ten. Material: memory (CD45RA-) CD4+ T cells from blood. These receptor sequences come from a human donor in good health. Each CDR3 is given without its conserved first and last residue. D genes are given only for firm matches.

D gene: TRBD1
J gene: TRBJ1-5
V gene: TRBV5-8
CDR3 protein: ASRPNDRGDNQPQH

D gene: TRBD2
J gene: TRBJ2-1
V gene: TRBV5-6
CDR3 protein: ASSLSRRGGLVYF

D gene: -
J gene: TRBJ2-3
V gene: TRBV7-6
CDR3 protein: ASSLAQDTQY

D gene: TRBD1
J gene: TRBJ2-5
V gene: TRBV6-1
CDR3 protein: ASIDGQAITETQY

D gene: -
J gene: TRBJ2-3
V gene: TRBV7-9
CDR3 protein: ASSAGRNTDTQY

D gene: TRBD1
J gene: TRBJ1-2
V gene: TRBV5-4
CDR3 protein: ASSPGTDSPGRYGYT

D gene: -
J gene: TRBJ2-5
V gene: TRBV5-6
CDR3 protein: ASSSASVGETQY

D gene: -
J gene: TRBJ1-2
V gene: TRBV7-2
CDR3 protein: ASSPGTSHYGYT

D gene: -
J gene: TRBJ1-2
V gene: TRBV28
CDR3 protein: ASSLEQGIYGYT

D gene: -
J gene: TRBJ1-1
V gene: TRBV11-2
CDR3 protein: ASSPGAHRATEAF

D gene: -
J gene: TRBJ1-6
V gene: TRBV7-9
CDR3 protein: ASSLQGLINSPLH

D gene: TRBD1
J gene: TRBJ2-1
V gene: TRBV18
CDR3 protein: ASSSAGTGGYNEQF

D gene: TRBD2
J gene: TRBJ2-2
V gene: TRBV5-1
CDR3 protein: ASSRTGLATTGELF

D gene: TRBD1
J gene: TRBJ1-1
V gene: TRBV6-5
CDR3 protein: ASSKYRGRTEAF

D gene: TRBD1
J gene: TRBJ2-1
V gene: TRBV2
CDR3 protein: ASSRQGAANEQF

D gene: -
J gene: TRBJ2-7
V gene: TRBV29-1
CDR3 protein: SVAGQNHYEQY

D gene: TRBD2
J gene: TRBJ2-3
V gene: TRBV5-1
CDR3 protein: ASSGSGGLRTDTQY

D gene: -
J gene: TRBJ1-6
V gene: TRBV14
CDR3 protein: ASSPTTYNSPLH

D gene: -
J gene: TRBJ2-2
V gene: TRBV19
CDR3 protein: ASSRFQNGELF

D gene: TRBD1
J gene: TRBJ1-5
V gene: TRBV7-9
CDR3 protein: ASSLTSGQFNQPQH

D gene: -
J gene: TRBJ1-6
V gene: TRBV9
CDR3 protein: ASSVQGRDSPLH

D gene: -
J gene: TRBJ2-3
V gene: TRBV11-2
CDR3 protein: ASSLSPSTDTQY

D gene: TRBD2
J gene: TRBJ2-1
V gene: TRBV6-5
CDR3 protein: ASSYLAGGANEQF

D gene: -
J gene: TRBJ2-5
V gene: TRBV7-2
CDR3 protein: ASSFKETQY

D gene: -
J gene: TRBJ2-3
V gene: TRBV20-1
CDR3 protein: SAVSTDTQY

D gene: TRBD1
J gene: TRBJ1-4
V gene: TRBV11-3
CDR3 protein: ASSLSRGRITNEKLF

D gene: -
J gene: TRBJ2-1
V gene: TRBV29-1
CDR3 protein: SVEGGRSSYNEQF

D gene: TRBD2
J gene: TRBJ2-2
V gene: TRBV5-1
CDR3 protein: ASSSGTRNTGELF

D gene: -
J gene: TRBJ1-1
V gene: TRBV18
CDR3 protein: ASHFSGQTMNTEAF

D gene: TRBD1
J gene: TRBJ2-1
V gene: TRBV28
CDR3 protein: ASSSPGQVTNEQF

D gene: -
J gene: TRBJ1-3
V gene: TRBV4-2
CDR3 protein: ASSQGSYSGNTIY

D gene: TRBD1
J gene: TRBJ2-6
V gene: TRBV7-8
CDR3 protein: ASSPPPGGDLSGANVLT

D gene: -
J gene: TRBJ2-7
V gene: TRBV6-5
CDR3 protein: ASSYHATPGGDEQY

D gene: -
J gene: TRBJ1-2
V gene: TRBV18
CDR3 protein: ASSPPSRDGYT

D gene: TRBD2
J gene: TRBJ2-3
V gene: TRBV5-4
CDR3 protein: ASSLAPSGGPHLTQY

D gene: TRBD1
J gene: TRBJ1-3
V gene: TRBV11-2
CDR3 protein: ASSLDPTFYRGRSGNTIY

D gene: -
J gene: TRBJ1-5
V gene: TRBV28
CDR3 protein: ASKSIASGQPQH

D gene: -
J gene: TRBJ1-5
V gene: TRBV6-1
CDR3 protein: ASGTGQPQH

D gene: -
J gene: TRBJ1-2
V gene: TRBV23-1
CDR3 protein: ASNAHGTYT

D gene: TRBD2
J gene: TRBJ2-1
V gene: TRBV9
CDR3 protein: ASTRGGGHNEQF

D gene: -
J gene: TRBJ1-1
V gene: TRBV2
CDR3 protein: ASSEVGTEAF

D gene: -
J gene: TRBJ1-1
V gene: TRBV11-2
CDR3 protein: ASSWVKGQLGTEAF

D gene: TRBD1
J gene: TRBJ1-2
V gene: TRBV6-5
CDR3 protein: ASSLQGWNGYT

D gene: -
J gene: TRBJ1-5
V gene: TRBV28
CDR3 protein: ASSFRATEPQH

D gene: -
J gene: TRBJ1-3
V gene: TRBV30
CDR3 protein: AWSVLAGNTIY

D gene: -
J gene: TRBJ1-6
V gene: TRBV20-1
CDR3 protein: SQGSGSPLH

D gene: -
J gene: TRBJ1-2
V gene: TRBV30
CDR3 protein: AWSHFSNYGYT

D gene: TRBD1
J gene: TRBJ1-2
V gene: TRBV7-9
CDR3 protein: ASSPRTGYNYGYT

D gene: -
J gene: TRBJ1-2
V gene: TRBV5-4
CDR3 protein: ASSLTSRDHGYT

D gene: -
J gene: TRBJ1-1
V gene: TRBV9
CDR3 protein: ASRPLGTNTEAF

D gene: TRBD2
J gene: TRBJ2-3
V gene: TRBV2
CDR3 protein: ASRVERGKVPRYTDTQY

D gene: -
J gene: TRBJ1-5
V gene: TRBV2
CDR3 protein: ASMPDSNQPQH

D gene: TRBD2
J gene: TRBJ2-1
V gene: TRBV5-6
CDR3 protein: ASSLLAGGPSEQF

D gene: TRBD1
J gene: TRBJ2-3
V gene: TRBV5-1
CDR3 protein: ASSLEDRGVDTQY

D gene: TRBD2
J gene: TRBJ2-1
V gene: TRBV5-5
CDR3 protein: ASSFYSGGINEQF

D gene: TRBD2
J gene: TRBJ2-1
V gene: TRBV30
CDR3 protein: ASRLAGGRGEQF

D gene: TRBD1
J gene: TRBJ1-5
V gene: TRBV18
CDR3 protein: ASSPFRGDQPQH